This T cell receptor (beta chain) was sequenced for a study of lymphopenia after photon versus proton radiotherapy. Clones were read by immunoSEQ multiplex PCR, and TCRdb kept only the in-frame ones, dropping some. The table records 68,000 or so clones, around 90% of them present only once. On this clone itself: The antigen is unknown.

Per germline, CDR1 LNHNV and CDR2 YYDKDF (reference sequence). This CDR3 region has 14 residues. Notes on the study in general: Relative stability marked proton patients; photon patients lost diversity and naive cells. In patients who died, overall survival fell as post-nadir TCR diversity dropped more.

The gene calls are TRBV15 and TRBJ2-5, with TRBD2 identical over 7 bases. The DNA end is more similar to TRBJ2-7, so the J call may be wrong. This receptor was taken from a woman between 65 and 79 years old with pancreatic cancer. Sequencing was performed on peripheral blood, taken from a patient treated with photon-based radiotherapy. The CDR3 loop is CATRRRPGGGEQYF. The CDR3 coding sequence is TGTGCCACCCGAAGGAGGCCGGGAGGCGGCGAGCAGTACTTC.